This TCR beta chain was found in a study of low-dose radiotherapy and immunotherapy resistance in tumors. Turning to the study itself: Treatment consisted of nivolumab 240 mg every two weeks and ipilimumab 1 mg/kg every six weeks, given intravenously to patients. One day prior to radiation and immunotherapy, intravenous cyclophosphamide at 200 mg/m2 was given, repeated every two weeks.

The CDR3 loop spans 13 amino acids. Per germline, CDR1 SGHDT and CDR2 YYEEEE. Described time point: after trial treatment. Treatment: LDRT plus nivolumab, ipilimumab, low-dose cyclophosphamide and aspirin (RACIN trial). For amplifying TCRs, the PCR ran for approximately 18 cycles with Phusion, which was used together with a constant-region primer and the adapter on the V primers. TCRdb re-derived calls from the reads in MiXCR, one entry per CDR3 protein. The sample comprises some 53,000 distinct CDR3 sequences, around 35% of which are singletons, and 7% to 10% rests with the top ten. The sequence came from a male donor with rectosigmoid adenocarcinoma. Source: PBMCs, taken after low-dose radiotherapy plus immunotherapy. The gene calls are TRBV5-6 and TRBJ1-5; D not resolved. The CDR3, as DNA: TGTGGTAGCAGCCTACAGACCAATCAGCCCCAGCATTTT. It codes for CGSSLQTNQPQHF.